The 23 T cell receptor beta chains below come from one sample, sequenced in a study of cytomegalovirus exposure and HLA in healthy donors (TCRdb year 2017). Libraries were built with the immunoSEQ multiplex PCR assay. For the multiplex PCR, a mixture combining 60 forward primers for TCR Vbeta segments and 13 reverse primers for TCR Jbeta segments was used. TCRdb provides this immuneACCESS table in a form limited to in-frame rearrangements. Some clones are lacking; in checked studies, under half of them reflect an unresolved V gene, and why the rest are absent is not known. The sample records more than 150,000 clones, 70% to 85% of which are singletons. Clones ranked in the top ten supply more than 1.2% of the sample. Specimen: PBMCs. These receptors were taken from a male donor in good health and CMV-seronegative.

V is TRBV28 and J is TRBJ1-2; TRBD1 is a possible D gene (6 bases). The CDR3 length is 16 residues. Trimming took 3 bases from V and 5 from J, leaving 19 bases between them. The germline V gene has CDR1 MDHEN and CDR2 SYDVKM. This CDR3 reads CASSLAGGGAGYGYTF. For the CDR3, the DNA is TGTGCCAGCAGTTTGGCCGGAGGGGGGGCGGGTTATGGCTACACCTTC.

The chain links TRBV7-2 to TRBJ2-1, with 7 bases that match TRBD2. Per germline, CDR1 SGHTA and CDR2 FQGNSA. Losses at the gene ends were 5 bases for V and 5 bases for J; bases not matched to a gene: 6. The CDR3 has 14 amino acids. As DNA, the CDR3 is TGTGCCAGCAGCCGGTCCGGGACTAACAATGAGCAGTTCTTC. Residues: CASSRSGTNNEQFF.

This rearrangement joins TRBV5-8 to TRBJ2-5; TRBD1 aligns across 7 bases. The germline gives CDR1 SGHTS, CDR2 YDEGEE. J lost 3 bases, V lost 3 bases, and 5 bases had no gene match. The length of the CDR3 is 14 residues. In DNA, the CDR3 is TGTGCCAGCAGCTCAACCGGGACAGAAGAGACCCAGTACTTC. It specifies CASSSTGTEETQYF.

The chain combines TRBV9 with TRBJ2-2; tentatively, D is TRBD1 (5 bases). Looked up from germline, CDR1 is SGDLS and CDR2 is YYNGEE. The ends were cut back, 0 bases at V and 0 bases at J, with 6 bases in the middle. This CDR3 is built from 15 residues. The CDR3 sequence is CASSVVGANTGELFF. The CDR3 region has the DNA TGTGCCAGCAGCGTAGTAGGGGCGAACACCGGGGAGCTGTTTTTT.

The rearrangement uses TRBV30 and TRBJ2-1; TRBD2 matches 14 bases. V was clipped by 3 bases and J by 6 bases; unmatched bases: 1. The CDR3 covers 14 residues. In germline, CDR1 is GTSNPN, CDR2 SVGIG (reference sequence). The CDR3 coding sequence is TGTGCCTGGAGCGGACTAGCGGGAGGCAATGAGCAGTTCTTC. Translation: CAWSGLAGGNEQFF.

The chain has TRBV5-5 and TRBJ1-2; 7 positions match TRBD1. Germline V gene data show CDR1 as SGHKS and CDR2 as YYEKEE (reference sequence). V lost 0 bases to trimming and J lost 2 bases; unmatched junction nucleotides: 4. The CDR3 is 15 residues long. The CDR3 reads CASSLGSTGNYGYTF. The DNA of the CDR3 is TGTGCCAGCAGCTTGGGGTCGACAGGGAACTATGGCTACACCTTC.

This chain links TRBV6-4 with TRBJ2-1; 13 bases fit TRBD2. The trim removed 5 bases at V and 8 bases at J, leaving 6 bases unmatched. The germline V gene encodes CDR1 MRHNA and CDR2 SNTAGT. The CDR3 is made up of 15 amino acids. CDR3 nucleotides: TGTGCCAGCAGTCTCAGGACTAGCGGGAGCGATGAGCAGTTCTTC. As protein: CASSLRTSGSDEQFF.

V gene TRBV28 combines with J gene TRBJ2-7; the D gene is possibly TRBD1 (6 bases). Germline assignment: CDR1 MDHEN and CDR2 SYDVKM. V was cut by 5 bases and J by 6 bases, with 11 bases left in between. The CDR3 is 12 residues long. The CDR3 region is CASSTTGTEQYF. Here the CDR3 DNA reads TGTGCCAGCAGTACCACAGGGACCGAGCAGTACTTC.

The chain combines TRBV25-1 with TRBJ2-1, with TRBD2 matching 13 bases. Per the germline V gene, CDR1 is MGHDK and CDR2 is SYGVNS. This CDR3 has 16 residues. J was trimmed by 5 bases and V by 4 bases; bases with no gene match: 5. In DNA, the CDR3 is TGTGCCAGCAGTGCGGCCGGGACTAGCGGGGACAATGAGCAGTTCTTC. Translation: CASSAAGTSGDNEQFF.

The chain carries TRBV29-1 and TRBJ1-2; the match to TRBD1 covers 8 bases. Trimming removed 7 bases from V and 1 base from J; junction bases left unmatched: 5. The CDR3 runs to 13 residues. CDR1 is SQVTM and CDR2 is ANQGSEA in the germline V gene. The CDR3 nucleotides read TGCAGCGCGTCGACAGGGGATAACTATGGCTACACCTTC. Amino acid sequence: CSASTGDNYGYTF.

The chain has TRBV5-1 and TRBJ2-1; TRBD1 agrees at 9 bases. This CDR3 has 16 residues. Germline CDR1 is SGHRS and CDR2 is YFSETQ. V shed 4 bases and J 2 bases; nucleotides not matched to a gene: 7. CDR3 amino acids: CASSPSGDRAYNEQFF. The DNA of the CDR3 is TGCGCCAGCAGCCCTTCGGGGGACAGGGCCTACAATGAGCAGTTCTTC.

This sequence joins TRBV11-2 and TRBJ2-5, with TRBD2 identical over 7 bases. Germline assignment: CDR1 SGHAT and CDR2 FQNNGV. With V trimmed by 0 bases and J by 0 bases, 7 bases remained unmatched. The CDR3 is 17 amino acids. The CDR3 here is CASSLDGRRGNQETQYF. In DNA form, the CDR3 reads TGTGCCAGCAGCTTAGATGGTCGGCGGGGGAACCAAGAGACCCAGTACTTC.

The CDR3: CASSSLSGASTDTQYF. The DNA of the CDR3 is TGCGCCAGCAGCTCCCTTAGCGGGGCAAGCACAGATACGCAGTATTTT. V and J are TRBV5-1 and TRBJ2-3; 8 bases are a match to TRBD2. The CDR3 spans 16 residues. Germline lookup yields CDR1 SGHRS and CDR2 YFSETQ. With 3 bases clipped from V and 0 bases from J, the junction kept 6 bases outside the gene matches. The complete variable domain, with remaining parts taken from reference TRBV5-1 and TRBJ2-3, reads KAGVTQTPRYLIKTRGQQVTLSCSPISGHRSVSWYQQTPGQGLQFLFEYFSETQRNKGNFPGRFSGRQFSNSRSEMNVSTLELGDSALYLCASSSLSGASTDTQYFGPGTRLTVL.

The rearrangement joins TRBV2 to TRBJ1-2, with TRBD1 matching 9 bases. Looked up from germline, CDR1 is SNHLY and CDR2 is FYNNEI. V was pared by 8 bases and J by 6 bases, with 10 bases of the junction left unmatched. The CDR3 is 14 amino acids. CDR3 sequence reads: CASQQGALGDGYTF. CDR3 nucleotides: TGTGCCAGCCAACAGGGGGCGCTGGGGGATGGCTACACCTTC. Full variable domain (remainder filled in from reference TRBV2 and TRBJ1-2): EPEVTQTPSHQVTQMGQEVILRCVPISNHLYFYWYRQILGQKVEFLVSFYNNEISEKSEIFDDQFSVERPDGSNFTLKIRSTKLEDSAMYFCASQQGALGDGYTFGSGTRLTVV.

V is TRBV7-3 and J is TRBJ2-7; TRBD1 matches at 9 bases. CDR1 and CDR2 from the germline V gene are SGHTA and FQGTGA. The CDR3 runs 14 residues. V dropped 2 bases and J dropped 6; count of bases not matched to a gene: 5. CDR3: CASSLGDRAAEQYF. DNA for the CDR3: TGTGCCAGCAGCTTAGGGGACAGGGCAGCCGAGCAGTACTTC.

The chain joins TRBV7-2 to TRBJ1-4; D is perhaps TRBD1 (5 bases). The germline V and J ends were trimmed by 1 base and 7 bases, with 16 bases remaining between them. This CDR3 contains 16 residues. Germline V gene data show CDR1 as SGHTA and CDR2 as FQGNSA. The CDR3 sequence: CASSLGFGGVREKLFF. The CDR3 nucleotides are TGTGCCAGCAGCTTAGGGTTTGGGGGGGTACGTGAAAAACTGTTTTTT.

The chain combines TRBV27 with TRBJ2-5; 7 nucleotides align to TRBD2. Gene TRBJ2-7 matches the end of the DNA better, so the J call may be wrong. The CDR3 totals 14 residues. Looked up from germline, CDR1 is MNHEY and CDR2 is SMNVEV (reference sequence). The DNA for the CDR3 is TGTGCCAGCAGTTTAACCAGCGGGGCCTACGAGCAGTACTTC. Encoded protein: CASSLTSGAYEQYF.

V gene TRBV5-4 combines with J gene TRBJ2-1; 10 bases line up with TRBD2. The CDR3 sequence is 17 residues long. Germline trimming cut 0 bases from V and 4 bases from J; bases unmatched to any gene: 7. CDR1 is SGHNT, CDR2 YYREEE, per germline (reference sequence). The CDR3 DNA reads TGTGCCAGCAGCTTGGGGACACTAGCGGGATTATACAATGAGCAGTTCTTC. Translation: CASSLGTLAGLYNEQFF.

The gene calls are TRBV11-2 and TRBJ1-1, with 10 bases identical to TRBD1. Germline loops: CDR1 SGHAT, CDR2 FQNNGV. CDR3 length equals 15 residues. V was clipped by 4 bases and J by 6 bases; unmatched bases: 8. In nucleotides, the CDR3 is TGTGCCAGCAGCTCATACACAGGACAGGGGGCTGAAGCTTTCTTT. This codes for CASSSYTGQGAEAFF.

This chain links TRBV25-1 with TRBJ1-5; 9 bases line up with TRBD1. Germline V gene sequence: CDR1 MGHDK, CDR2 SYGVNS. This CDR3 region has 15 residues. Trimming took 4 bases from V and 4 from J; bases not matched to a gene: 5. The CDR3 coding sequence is TGTGCCAGCAGTGGGGTTGGGACAGGGAATCAGCCCCAGCATTTT. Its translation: CASSGVGTGNQPQHF.

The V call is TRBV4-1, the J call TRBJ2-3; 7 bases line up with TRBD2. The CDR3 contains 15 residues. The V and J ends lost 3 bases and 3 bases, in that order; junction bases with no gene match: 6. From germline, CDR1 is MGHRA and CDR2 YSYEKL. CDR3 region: CASSHREDGTDTQYF. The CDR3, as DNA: TGCGCCAGCAGCCACCGGGAGGACGGGACAGATACGCAGTATTTT.

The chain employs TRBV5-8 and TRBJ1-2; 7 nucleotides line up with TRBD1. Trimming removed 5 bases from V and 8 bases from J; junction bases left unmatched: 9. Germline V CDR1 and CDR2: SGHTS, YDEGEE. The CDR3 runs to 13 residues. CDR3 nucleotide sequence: TGTGCCAGCAGGGCCACAGGGGATCACGGCTACACCTTC. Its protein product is CASRATGDHGYTF. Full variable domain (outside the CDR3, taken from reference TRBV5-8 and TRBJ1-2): EAGVTQSPTHLIKTRGQQATLRCSPISGHTSVYWYQQALGLGLQFLLWYDEGEERNRGNFPPRFSGRQFPNYSSELNVNALELEDSALYLCASRATGDHGYTFGSGTRLTVV.

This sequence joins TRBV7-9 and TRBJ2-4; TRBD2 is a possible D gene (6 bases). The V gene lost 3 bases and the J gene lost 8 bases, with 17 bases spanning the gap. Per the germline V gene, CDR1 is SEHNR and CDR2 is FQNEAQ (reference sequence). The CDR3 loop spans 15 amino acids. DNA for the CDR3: TGTGCCAGCAGCTTTGCCGGTCGGGAGAAGGACATTCAGTACTTC. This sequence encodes CASSFAGREKDIQYF.